The clone carrying this T cell receptor beta chain has only a few counts. Its target is not known. These data come from a study of cytomegalovirus exposure and HLA in healthy donors. Regarding the study as a whole: Cytomegalovirus-associated TCR beta chains were listed, numbering under 200.

PCR used 60 Vbeta primers and 13 Jbeta primers. Sequenced by immunoSEQ multiplex PCR; TCRdb stores in-frame clones only, minus some. This sample has roughly 67,000 clones, with about 77% found just once. Material: PBMCs. The clonotype was recovered from a man in his forties or fifties in good health and CMV-seronegative.

In nucleotides, the CDR3 is TGTGCCATCAGCGCCGGGACTACAGAAAGGGATGAGCAGTTCTTC. This encodes CAISAGTTERDEQFF. The J gene is TRBJ2-1, the V gene TRBV10-3; 7 nucleotides agree with TRBD2. Trimming at V came to 6 bases and at J to 8 bases, leaving 13 bases not matched to a gene. The CDR3 loop spans 15 amino acids. Germline lookup yields CDR1 ENHRY and CDR2 SYGVKD.